What follows are 20 T cell receptor beta chains derived from one specimen sequenced in a study of T cell changes during pregnancy in multiple sclerosis. Repertoires were generated with immunoSEQ multiplex PCR, while TCRdb's copy carries only in-frame clones and drops some. The table has around 40,000 clones, 75% to 90% seen once. The input for sequencing was CD4+ T cells from peripheral blood mononuclear cells, taken in the first trimester of pregnancy. The receptor set was obtained from a female donor with multiple sclerosis, enrolled in a pregnancy study.

This chain uses TRBV5-6 with TRBJ1-1; 11 nucleotides match TRBD1. CDR1 and CDR2 (germline): SGHDT, YYEEEE. The CDR3 has 16 amino acids. Trimming at V came to 5 bases and at J to 5 bases, leaving 11 bases not matched to a gene. In nucleotides, the CDR3 is TGTGCCAGCAGAGGAAGGACAGGGGGCAGGGGGACTGAAGCTTTCTTT. Translation: CASRGRTGGRGTEAFF.

The chain links TRBV11-2 to TRBJ2-1, with TRBD1 as a possible D gene (6 bases). The V end was cut by 5 bases, the J end by 7 bases, with 18 bases between. The CDR3 extends over 15 amino acids. Germline values: CDR1 SGHAT, CDR2 FQNNGV. CDR3 in DNA: TGTGCCAGCAGCCGTATAAGGGGGAAGCTTAATGAGCAGTTCTTC. It yields the protein CASSRIRGKLNEQFF.

V usage is TRBV29-1 and J usage is TRBJ2-1; no clear D gene. The germline CDR1 and CDR2 sequences are SQVTM and ANQGSEA. CDR3 length: 13 amino acids. The ends were cut back, 5 bases at V and 5 bases at J, with 13 bases in the middle. The CDR3 sequence is CSVRTSPHNEQFF. Written as DNA, the CDR3 is TGCAGCGTTCGCACTTCTCCCCACAATGAGCAGTTCTTC.

This chain uses TRBV19 with TRBJ2-1; 8 positions match TRBD2. The CDR3 consists of 15 residues. Trimming removed 2 bases from V and 8 bases from J; junction bases left unmatched: 8. Germline CDR1 LNHDA, CDR2 SQIVND (reference sequence). CDR3 sequence (DNA): TGTGCCAGTAGTATATTGACTAGCGTGACGGATGAGCAGTTCTTC. As protein: CASSILTSVTDEQFF.

This clone was recorded a few times. The chain couples TRBV20-1 to TRBJ1-1; D gene unclear. CDR1 DFQATT and CDR2 SNEGSKA come from the germline V gene (reference sequence). The CDR3 totals 11 residues. V was trimmed by 6 bases and J by 4 bases, leaving 9 bases between them. Here the CDR3 reads CSASTVTEAFF. The CDR3 DNA is TGCAGTGCCTCAACTGTCACTGAAGCTTTCTTT.

V and J are TRBV6-1 and TRBJ1-5, with 7 bases fitting TRBD1. The germline CDR1 and CDR2 sequences are MNHNS and SASEGT. V trimming: 6 bases; J trimming: 4 bases; junction bases outside the gene matches: 6. The CDR3 runs to 14 residues. CDR3 in amino acids: CASREGQINQPQHF. The DNA of the CDR3 is TGTGCCAGCAGAGAGGGACAGATAAATCAGCCCCAGCATTTT.

The V and J genes are TRBV11-3 and TRBJ2-3, with D unresolved. Deletions cut 1 base from V and 4 bases from J, with 9 bases between. This CDR3 has 14 residues. CDR1 and CDR2 from the germline V gene are SGHNT and YENEEA. This chain's CDR3 is CASSLGSVADTQYF. In DNA, the CDR3 is TGTGCCAGCAGCTTAGGTTCGGTGGCAGATACGCAGTATTTT. Full variable domain (outside the CDR3, taken from reference TRBV11-3 and TRBJ2-3): EAGVVQSPRYKIIEKKQPVAFWCNPISGHNTLYWYLQNLGQGPELLIRYENEEAVDDSQLPKDRFSAERLKGVDSTLKIQPAELGDSAVYLCASSLGSVADTQYFGPGTRLTVL.

V and J are TRBV18 and TRBJ1-1, with TRBD1 matching 11 bases. The germline V gene encodes CDR1 KGHSH and CDR2 LQKENI. The CDR3 loop spans 21 amino acids. Trimming took 5 bases from V and 4 from J; bases not matched to a gene: 24. The CDR3 coding sequence is TGTGCCAGCTCAAGCCGGCATATGGTAATAGGGACAGGGGGAATGGGCACTGAAGCTTTCTTT. Translated, it gives CASSSRHMVIGTGGMGTEAFF.

V and J are TRBV28 and TRBJ2-2; maybe TRBD1 (5 bases). The V gene lost 6 bases and the J gene lost 0 bases, with 8 bases spanning the gap. The CDR3 loop spans 14 amino acids. The germline gives CDR1 MDHEN, CDR2 SYDVKM. The CDR3: CASSSGPNTGELFF. The CDR3 bases are TGTGCCAGCAGCTCAGGGCCGAACACCGGGGAGCTGTTTTTT.

This clone was counted once. This chain joins TRBV19 and TRBJ2-3, with D possibly being TRBD2 (5 bases). This CDR3 spans 16 amino acids. CDR1 is LNHDA, CDR2 SQIVND, per germline (reference sequence). Trimming pared 5 bases from V and 2 bases from J, leaving 17 bases between. The CDR3 sequence: CASSPVQRTYTDTQYF. DNA for the CDR3: TGTGCCAGTAGTCCCGTCCAGCGGACCTACACAGATACGCAGTATTTT.

The chain links TRBV5-1 to TRBJ2-3; 12 nucleotides align to TRBD2. In germline, CDR1 is SGHRS, CDR2 YFSETQ. This CDR3 has 17 amino acids. With 0 bases clipped from V and 4 bases from J, the junction kept 6 bases outside the gene matches. DNA for the CDR3: TGCGCCAGCAGCTTGGAGACTAGCGGGAGAGATGCAGATACGCAGTATTTT. This codes for CASSLETSGRDADTQYF.

This clone has just one count. V and J are TRBV30 and TRBJ2-7; 9 positions match TRBD2. V gave up 1 base and J gave up 0 bases; unmatched junction bases: 4. This CDR3 comprises 15 residues. The germline V gene encodes CDR1 GTSNPN and CDR2 SVGIG (reference sequence). CDR3: CAWSALAGNSYEQYF. In DNA, the CDR3 is TGTGCCTGGAGTGCCCTAGCGGGGAACTCCTACGAGCAGTACTTC.

The chain carries TRBV2 and TRBJ2-1; weak D call: TRBD2 (6 bases). The CDR3 runs 16 residues. Germline CDR1 and CDR2: SNHLY and FYNNEI. V was pared by 4 bases and J by 1 base, with 14 bases between. CDR3 in amino acids: CASSVSGGASYNEQFF. CDR3 sequence (DNA): TGTGCCAGCAGTGTAAGCGGAGGGGCTTCCTACAATGAGCAGTTCTTC.

The V call is TRBV7-9, the J call TRBJ2-3; D ambiguous. CDR1 and CDR2 (germline): SEHNR, FQNEAQ (reference sequence). Between the trimmed V and J ends, which lost 7 bases and 3 bases, there was a span of 20 bases. This CDR3 has 16 amino acids. This chain's CDR3 is CASIPFLSARTDTQYF. CDR3 in DNA: TGTGCCAGCATTCCCTTTCTGTCGGCGAGGACAGATACGCAGTATTTT.

Only a few counts were recorded for this clone. V usage is TRBV27 and J usage is TRBJ2-2; D is possibly TRBD2 (6 bases). V was trimmed by 5 bases and J by 2 bases, leaving 12 bases between them. There are 15 residues in the CDR3. CDR1 is MNHEY, CDR2 SMNVEV, per germline (reference sequence). The CDR3: CASSRRGDNTGELFF. The DNA of the CDR3 is TGTGCCAGCAGTCGGCGGGGAGATAACACCGGGGAGCTGTTTTTT.

The chain has TRBV27 and TRBJ2-2, with D possibly matching TRBD2 (7 bases). The CDR3 spans 15 residues. The ends were cut back, 3 bases at V and 4 bases at J, with 12 bases in the middle. Germline CDR1 MNHEY, CDR2 SMNVEV (reference sequence). The CDR3 is CASSFGGPGTGELFF. The CDR3 coding sequence is TGTGCCAGCAGTTTCGGGGGGCCAGGCACCGGGGAGCTGTTTTTT.

The V gene is TRBV6-1, the J gene TRBJ2-1, with 7 bases fitting TRBD1. V shed 1 base, J shed 2 bases, and the junction held 2 bases outside the gene matches. This CDR3 is 15 amino acids long. CDR1 is MNHNS and CDR2 is SASEGT in the germline V gene. The CDR3 here is CASSEGGTAYNEQFF. CDR3 DNA sequence: TGTGCCAGCAGTGAAGGAGGGACAGCCTACAATGAGCAGTTCTTC.

As to this clone: Other DNA sequences in the same sample also yield this CDR3. The chain is built from TRBV5-5 and TRBJ2-7; 8 nucleotides match TRBD1. CDR3 size: 14 residues. Germline CDR1 and CDR2: SGHKS and YYEKEE (reference sequence). V lost 3 bases to trimming and J lost 0 bases; unmatched junction nucleotides: 2. CDR3 residues: CASSWTGLSYEQYF. The CDR3 coding sequence is TGTGCCAGCAGCTGGACAGGGCTCTCCTACGAGCAGTACTTC.

V gene TRBV19 combines with J gene TRBJ2-3; 9 bases align to TRBD2. There are 18 residues in the CDR3. V was clipped by 1 base and J by 0 bases; unmatched bases: 8. Germline values: CDR1 LNHDA, CDR2 SQIVND (reference sequence). The CDR3 sequence: CASSIGLAEPTSTDTQYF. CDR3 in DNA: TGTGCCAGTAGTATAGGACTAGCGGAGCCTACTAGCACAGATACGCAGTATTTT.

This clone was seen just once. V and J are TRBV29-1 and TRBJ2-6; 8 bases are shared with TRBD2. The J segment lost 3 bases and the V segment lost 8 bases, leaving 6 bases of the junction unmatched. Germline CDR1 SQVTM, CDR2 ANQGSEA. The CDR3 length is 14 residues. The CDR3 DNA is TGCAGCACCGGGGGGGAGAGTGGGGCCAACGTCCTGACTTTC. It yields the protein CSTGGESGANVLTF.